This TCR beta chain derives from a study of Graves' ophthalmopathy and Graves' hyperthyroidism. RNA transcripts were the template, and TCR beta CDR3 regions were amplified from them. Investigators did first-round RT-PCR with HTBI primers, then second-round multiplex PCR. TCRdb reanalysed the multiplex PCR reads using MiXCR and keeps one entry per CDR3 protein. Of around 1.1 million distinct CDR3 sequences listed, less than 45% were seen once; the top ten hold approximately 10%. This CDR3 has 14 residues. Germline trimming cut 4 bases from V and 6 bases from J; bases unmatched to any gene: 5. Germline V gene lookup returns CDR1 SQVTM and CDR2 ANQGSEA.

The source of this sequence is an adult man with Graves' hyperthyroidism. The source material was peripheral blood or thyroid tissue (not recorded which). The gene calls are TRBV29-1 and TRBJ1-5; 11 bases align to TRBD1. CDR3 coding DNA: TGCAGCGTTGTTGGGACAGGGGGGCCTCAGCCCCAGCATTTT. It specifies CSVVGTGGPQPQHF.